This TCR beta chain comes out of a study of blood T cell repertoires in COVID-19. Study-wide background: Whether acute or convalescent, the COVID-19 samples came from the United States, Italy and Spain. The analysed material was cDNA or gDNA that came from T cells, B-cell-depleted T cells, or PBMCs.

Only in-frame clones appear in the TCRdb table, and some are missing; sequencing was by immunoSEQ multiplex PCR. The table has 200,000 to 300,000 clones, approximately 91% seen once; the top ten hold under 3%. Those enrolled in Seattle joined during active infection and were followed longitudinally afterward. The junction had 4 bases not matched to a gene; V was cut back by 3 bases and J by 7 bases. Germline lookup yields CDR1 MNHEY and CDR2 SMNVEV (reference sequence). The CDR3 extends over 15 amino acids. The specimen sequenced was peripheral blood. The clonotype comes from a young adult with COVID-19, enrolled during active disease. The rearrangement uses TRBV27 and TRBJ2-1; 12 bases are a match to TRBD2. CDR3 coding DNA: TGTGCCAGCAGTTTTGGCCTAGCGGGAGGGAATGAGCAGTTCTTC. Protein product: CASSFGLAGGNEQFF.